This is a list of T cell receptor beta chains from one sample in a study of blood T cell repertoires in COVID-19. Some clones are missing from TCRdb's copy, which holds only in-frame ones; the method was immunoSEQ multiplex PCR. The profile shows about 150,000 clones, around nine tenths of them singletons. Sequenced: peripheral blood. Every receptor here comes from an elderly woman with COVID-19, enrolled during active disease. CDR3s include the opening cysteine and the closing phenylalanine or tryptophan. Each record gives: clone size, J gene, D gene, V gene, CDR3 DNA, CDR3 protein. A D gene is named only where the DNA matches it firmly. Size tells how often a clone was seen (once, few, many) or the class of an expanded clone, and some rows leave it out.

NA TRBJ2-2 NA TRBV7-2 TGTGCCAGCAGCCTAAGCATCTCTTCCGGGGAGCTGTTTTTT CASSLSISSGELFF
NA TRBJ1-1 NA TRBV6-1 TGTGCCAGCAGTGAAGGTTCAGGGGCCGGCACTGAAGCTTTCTTT CASSEGSGAGTEAFF
NA TRBJ2-1 TRBD1 TRBV19 TGTGCCAGTAGTAGACAGGGGAACTCCTACAATGAGCAGTTCTTC CASSRQGNSYNEQFF
NA TRBJ2-2 TRBD2 TRBV2 TGTGCCAGCGCCTTCACTAGCGGGAGGGCCGGGGAGCTGTTTTTT CASAFTSGRAGELFF
NA TRBJ2-1 TRBD2 TRBV7-9 TGTGCCAGCAGCTTATACGGGACTAGCGGATACAATGAGCAGTTCTTC CASSLYGTSGYNEQFF
NA TRBJ1-6 TRBD1 TRBV6-6 TGTGCCAGCAGTTACAGGACAGGGAACTCACCCCTCCACTTT CASSYRTGNSPLHF
NA TRBJ2-7 TRBD2 TRBV6-4 TGTGCCAGCAGTGAGACTAGCGAGTCGGAGCAGTACTTC CASSETSESEQYF
NA TRBJ2-1 NA TRBV11-2 TGTGCCAGCAGCCTCGGTTCCTACAATGAGCAGTTCTTC CASSLGSYNEQFF
few TRBJ1-2 TRBD1 TRBV28 TGTGCCAGCAGTTTGAGGGACAGCTGGGTAGGCTACACCTTC CASSLRDSWVGYTF
NA TRBJ2-7 TRBD1 TRBV7-2 TGTGCCAGCAGCTTAATACCAGGCGACAGGGGCGCTTACGAGCAGTACTTC CASSLIPGDRGAYEQYF
NA TRBJ1-2 NA TRBV27 TGTGCCAGCAGTTTTCAGGGTTCAGCTAACTATGGCTACACCTTC CASSFQGSANYGYTF
NA TRBJ2-7 TRBD1 TRBV2 TGTGCCAGCAGCGGGACAGGGGTCTACGAGCAGTACTTC CASSGTGVYEQYF
NA TRBJ1-4 NA TRBV6-2/TRBV6-3 TGTGCCAGCACTTACGACAGGAATGAAAAACTGTTTTTT CASTYDRNEKLFF
NA TRBJ1-6 NA TRBV28 TGTGCCAGCAGTTCGGGACTTGAGGCCTATAATTCACCCCTCCACTTT CASSSGLEAYNSPLHF
NA TRBJ2-1 NA TRBV1 TGCACCAGCAGCCAGCCTCGACTAGCGGGAGGAGCCCGTAAGGACAATGAGCAGTTCTTC CTSSQPRLAGGARKDNEQFF
NA TRBJ1-5 NA TRBV4-3 TGCGCCAGCAGCCAAGATCTGGGGGGAAATCAGCCCCAGCATTTT CASSQDLGGNQPQHF
NA TRBJ1-6 TRBD1 TRBV4-3 TGCGCCAGCAGCTTACAGGGGTTTTCACCCCTCCACTTT CASSLQGFSPLHF
NA TRBJ2-3 NA TRBV5-4 TGTGCCAGCAGTGATAAGCAGACATCCACAGATACGCAGTATTTT CASSDKQTSTDTQYF
NA TRBJ2-2 NA TRBV6-2/TRBV6-3 TGTGCCAGCAGTTACCTAGATAGACTGAACACCGGGGAGCTGTTTTTT CASSYLDRLNTGELFF
NA TRBJ2-2 NA TRBV18 TGTGCCAGCTCACCACCTAGCCTAGCAGGAGCCGGGGAGCTGTTTTTT CASSPPSLAGAGELFF
NA TRBJ1-1 NA TRBV2 TGTGCCAGCAATGGGCAGCCGGTCGTTACTGAAGCTTTCTTT CASNGQPVVTEAFF
NA TRBJ2-5 NA TRBV5-6 TGTGCCAGCAGCTATCCAGGAACCCAGACCCAGTACTTC CASSYPGTQTQYF
NA TRBJ1-5 NA TRBV7-4 TGTGCCAGCAGCCCGGCCGCCGGGGGATTAGATCAGCCCCAGCATTTT CASSPAAGGLDQPQHF
NA TRBJ1-4 NA TRBV28 TGTGCCAGCTGGACAGTTAATGAAAAACTGTTTTTT CASWTVNEKLFF
NA TRBJ2-7 TRBD1 TRBV18 TGTGCCAGCTCCTACTCAACAGGGGCCGAAGAGCAGTACTTC CASSYSTGAEEQYF
NA TRBJ1-2 NA TRBV7-2 TGTGCCAGCAGCTCCAGACAGAACTATGGCTACACCTTC CASSSRQNYGYTF
NA TRBJ1-4 TRBD1 TRBV7-8 TGTGCCAGCAGCTACTACGGGACAGGGCCGAATGAAAAACTGTTTTTT CASSYYGTGPNEKLFF
NA TRBJ2-3 TRBD1 TRBV5-1 TGCGCCAGCAGCCCGGGACAGTCGGACCCAGATACGCAGTATTTT CASSPGQSDPDTQYF
few TRBJ1-1 NA TRBV3-1/TRBV3-2 TGTGCCAGCAGCCCCAAGCATCCTGGCACTGAAGCTTTCTTT CASSPKHPGTEAFF
NA TRBJ2-7 TRBD1 TRBV6-1 TGTGCCAGCAGTGAAAGGGGACAGGGCTACGAGCAGTACTTC CASSERGQGYEQYF
NA TRBJ2-1 TRBD2 TRBV10-3 TGTGCCATGGCGGGACTAGCGGGATCCGGGTCCTACAATGAGCAGTTCTTC CAMAGLAGSGSYNEQFF
NA TRBJ2-7 TRBD1 TRBV4-2 TGTGCCAGCAGCCAGCGAGTGGACAGGAGAGGTGACGAGCAGTACTTC CASSQRVDRRGDEQYF
once TRBJ2-5 TRBD1 TRBV4-1 TGCGCCAGCAGCCAGGTCAGGGGGGAGACCCAGTACTTC CASSQVRGETQYF
NA TRBJ1-6 NA TRBV6-6 TGTGCCAGCAGTTACTCTAGGGGCGATAATTCACCCCTCCACTTT CASSYSRGDNSPLHF
few TRBJ1-4 TRBD1 TRBV18 TGTGCCAGCTCATTGGACAGGAATGAAAAACTGTTTTTT CASSLDRNEKLFF
NA TRBJ2-7 NA TRBV6-2/TRBV6-3 TGTGCCAGCAGCCTAGCCGGGTCTTGGGAGCAGTACTTC CASSLAGSWEQYF
NA TRBJ2-6 TRBD2 TRBV4-3 TGCGCCAGCAGCCAAGATATTACGGCGGGAGCTTCTGGGGCCAACGTCCTGACTTTC CASSQDITAGASGANVLTF
NA TRBJ1-1 NA TRBV2 TGTGCCAGCAGCCCGAGAGGGAAGAGAGAAGCTTTCTTT CASSPRGKREAFF
NA TRBJ2-7 TRBD2 TRBV5-1 TGCGCCAGCAGCTTAAGACTAGCGGGAGAGTACGAGCAGTACTTC CASSLRLAGEYEQYF
NA TRBJ2-6 NA TRBV10-3 TGTGCCATCAGTGAGACAGGACGGTTCTCTGGGGCCAACGTCCTGACTTTC CAISETGRFSGANVLTF
NA TRBJ2-7 NA TRBV27 TGTGCCAGCAAACTTCGGTCTACCCACTCCTACGAGCAGTACTTC CASKLRSTHSYEQYF
NA TRBJ2-1 NA TRBV6-1 TGTGCCAGCAGTGGGAGGCAGGGGCCGAACTACAATGAGCAGTTCTTC CASSGRQGPNYNEQFF
once TRBJ2-7 NA TRBV28 TGTGCCAGCAGCTCGAAGGGCCGGGGGGAGCAGTACTTC CASSSKGRGEQYF
NA TRBJ2-3 TRBD2 TRBV14 TGTGCCAGCAGCCAGCTTGATCGGGGGAGGGTCAGCACAGATACGCAGTATTTT CASSQLDRGRVSTDTQYF
NA TRBJ2-6 NA TRBV28 TGTGCCAGCACCCAGGGGGGTTCCCTCTCTGGGGCCAACGTCCTGACTTTC CASTQGGSLSGANVLTF
NA TRBJ2-1 TRBD2 TRBV7-9 TGTGCCAGCAGCCCGACTAGCGGGAGTCATAATGAGCAGTTCTTC CASSPTSGSHNEQFF
once TRBJ2-7 TRBD1 TRBV4-3 TGCGCCAGCAGCCAGGAAGACAGGGGGAACGAGCAGTACTTC CASSQEDRGNEQYF
NA TRBJ2-1 NA TRBV4-3 TGCGCCAGCAGCCAAAGGATCGGGGGAGGGGGATACAATGAGCAGTTCTTC CASSQRIGGGGYNEQFF
NA TRBJ2-6 TRBD1 TRBV11-2 TGTGCCAGCAGCGTACAGGGGACTGGGGCCAACGTCCTGACTTTC CASSVQGTGANVLTF
NA TRBJ1-1 NA TRBV12-3/TRBV12-4 TGTGCCAGCAATCCGGGACAGAACACTGAAGCTTTCTTT CASNPGQNTEAFF
NA TRBJ2-3 TRBD2 TRBV5-1 TGCGCCAGCAGCGCCGGATCTCTACTAGCGGGAGTAACAGATACGCAGTATTTT CASSAGSLLAGVTDTQYF
NA TRBJ2-7 TRBD1 TRBV28 TGTGCCAGCACCCCGGGACAGGGGTTCCCTATCGAGCAGTACTTC CASTPGQGFPIEQYF
NA TRBJ2-3 TRBD1 TRBV19 TGTGCCAGCAACAGGGGTTTTGCAGATACGCAGTATTTT CASNRGFADTQYF
once TRBJ2-7 TRBD2 TRBV27 TGTGCCAGCAGTTCTCGCCTAGCGGGAGGGACCGAGCAGTACTTC CASSSRLAGGTEQYF
NA TRBJ1-2 TRBD1 TRBV6-5 TGTGCCAGCCTCAAAGGTACAGGGGACTATGGCTACACCTTC CASLKGTGDYGYTF
NA TRBJ1-1 NA TRBV14 TGTGCCAGCAGCCCCTCTCAGGGAATGGGCACTGAAGCTTTCTTT CASSPSQGMGTEAFF
NA TRBJ1-4 NA TRBV6-5 TGTGCCAGCAAAAAGTCTTGGGGAGATGAAAAACTGTTTTTT CASKKSWGDEKLFF
NA TRBJ1-4 TRBD1 TRBV6-5 TGTGCCAGCAGATACACAGGGGGCGATGAAAAACTGTTTTTT CASRYTGGDEKLFF